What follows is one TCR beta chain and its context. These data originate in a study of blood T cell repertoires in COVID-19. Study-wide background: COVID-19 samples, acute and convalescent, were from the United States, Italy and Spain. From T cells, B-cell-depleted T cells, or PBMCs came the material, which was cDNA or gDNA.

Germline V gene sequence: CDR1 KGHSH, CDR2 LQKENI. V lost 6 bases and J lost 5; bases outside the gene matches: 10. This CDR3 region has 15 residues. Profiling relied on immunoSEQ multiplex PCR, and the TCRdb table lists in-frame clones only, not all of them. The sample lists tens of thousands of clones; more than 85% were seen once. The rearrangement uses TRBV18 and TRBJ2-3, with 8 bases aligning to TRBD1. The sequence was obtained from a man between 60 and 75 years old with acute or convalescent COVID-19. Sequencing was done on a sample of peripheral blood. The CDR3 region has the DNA TGTGCCAGCTCGCCAGGGACAGGTCGGGTAGATACGCAGTATTTT. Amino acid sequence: CASSPGTGRVDTQYF. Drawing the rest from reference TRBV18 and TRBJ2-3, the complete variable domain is NAGVMQNPRHLVRRRGQEARLRCSPMKGHSHVYWYRQLPEEGLKFMVYLQKENIIDESGMPKERFSAEFPKEGPSILRIQQVVRGDSAAYFCASSPGTGRVDTQYFGPGTRLTVL.